The rows below give T cell receptor beta chains drawn from one sample of a study of shared T cell receptors in the human thymus. Profiling relied on immunoSEQ multiplex PCR, and the TCRdb table lists in-frame clones only, not all of them. The table records hundreds of thousands of clones, approximately 87% of them present only once. These data were also filed under a second study, of human thymus T cells.

The sample taken for sequencing was thymocytes. All receptors come from a boy under two years old with a congenital heart defect. CDR3s include the opening cysteine and the closing phenylalanine or tryptophan. The D gene is left open where the match is weak. The size field is filled for only some rows; it gives once, few, many or a size class.

j_call,d_call,clone_size,v_call,cdr3_aa,cdr3_nt
TRBJ1-5,.,.,TRBV7-8,CASSIQGWYSNQPQHF,TGTGCCAGCAGCATCCAGGGGTGGTATAGCAATCAGCCCCAGCATTTT
TRBJ1-1,TRBD1,.,TRBV18,CASSPTGTHRGCTEAFF,TGTGCCAGCTCACCAACCGGGACCCACAGGGGATGTACTGAAGCTTTCTTT
TRBJ2-1,.,once,TRBV19,CASGSARTTSQDEQFF,TGTGCCAGTGGAAGTGCCCGAACAACTTCTCAGGATGAGCAGTTCTTC
TRBJ2-7,.,.,TRBV5-1,CASREVRVTEQYF,TGCGCCAGCAGGGAGGTCCGGGTGACCGAGCAGTACTTC
TRBJ1-5,.,.,TRBV7-2,CASSLDQQGPQHF,TGTGCCAGCAGCCTAGACCAGCAGGGGCCCCAGCATTTT
TRBJ1-3,TRBD1,.,TRBV27,CASSSLGQGSGNTIYF,TGTGCCAGCAGTTCACTAGGACAGGGCTCTGGAAACACCATATATTTT
TRBJ2-7,.,.,TRBV18,CASSPRGLAYEQYF,TGTGCCAGCTCACCCCGGGGGTTGGCCTACGAGCAGTACTTC
TRBJ2-7,.,.,TRBV20-1,CSAKEREQYF,TGCAGTGCTAAAGAGAGGGAGCAGTACTTC
TRBJ1-6,.,.,TRBV7-9,CASTLGAVSSYNSPLHF,TGTGCCAGCACTCTAGGGGCTGTGAGCTCCTATAATTCACCCCTCCACTTT
TRBJ2-1,TRBD2,.,TRBV10-3,CAIRQGSSGAAQSSYNEQFF,TGTGCCATCAGACAGGGTAGTAGCGGGGCCGCTCAGAGCTCCTACAATGAGCAGTTCTTC
TRBJ1-4,.,.,TRBV6-4,CASSDSKEDSSGEKLFF,TGTGCCAGCAGTGACTCTAAAGAGGACAGCTCCGGAGAAAAACTGTTTTTT
TRBJ2-2,TRBD1,few,TRBV27,CASSVTWTGSGELFF,TGTGCCAGCAGTGTGACGTGGACAGGTAGCGGGGAGCTGTTTTTT
TRBJ1-5,.,.,TRBV30,CAWSVLGREGWPQHF,TGTGCCTGGAGTGTACTTGGTCGTGAGGGTTGGCCCCAGCATTTT